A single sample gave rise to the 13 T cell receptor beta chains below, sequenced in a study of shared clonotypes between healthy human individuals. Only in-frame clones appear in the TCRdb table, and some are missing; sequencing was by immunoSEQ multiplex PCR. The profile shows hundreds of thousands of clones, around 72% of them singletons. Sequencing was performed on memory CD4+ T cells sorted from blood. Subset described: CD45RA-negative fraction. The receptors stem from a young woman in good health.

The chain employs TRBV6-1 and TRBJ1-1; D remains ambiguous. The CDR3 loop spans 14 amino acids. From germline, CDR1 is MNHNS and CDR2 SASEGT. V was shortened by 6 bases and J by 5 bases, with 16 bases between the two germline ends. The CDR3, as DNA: TGTGCCAGCAGGCCAGTCCTTGAAGGGACTGAAGCTTTCTTT. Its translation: CASRPVLEGTEAFF.

CDR3 nucleotide sequence: TGTGCCAGCAGTTTAGAGGGGTCCGGGGCCACCGGGGAGCTGTTTTTT. Its translation: CASSLEGSGATGELFF. The chain is built from TRBV27 and TRBJ2-2; TRBD1 or TRBD2 may be the D gene (5 bases each). The CDR3 has 16 residues. Trimming took 2 bases from V and 4 from J, leaving 14 bases between them. Germline V lookup: CDR1 MNHEY, CDR2 SMNVEV (reference sequence).

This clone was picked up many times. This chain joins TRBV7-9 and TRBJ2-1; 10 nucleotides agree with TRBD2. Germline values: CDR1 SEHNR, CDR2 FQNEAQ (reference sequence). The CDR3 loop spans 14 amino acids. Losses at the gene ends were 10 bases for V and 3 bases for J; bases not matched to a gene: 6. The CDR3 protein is CAITKREGYNEQFF. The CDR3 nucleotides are TGTGCCATCACAAAGCGGGAGGGCTACAATGAGCAGTTCTTC.

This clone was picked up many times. The chain's CDR3 is CASSLRLAGYEQYF. In nucleotides, the CDR3 is TGCGCCAGCAGCCTTCGACTAGCGGGGTACGAGCAGTACTTC. V usage is TRBV4-1 and J usage is TRBJ2-7; 11 bases agree with TRBD2. After removal of 4 bases from V and 4 bases from J, the junction contained 3 bases not matched to a gene. Germline V gene sequence: CDR1 MGHRA, CDR2 YSYEKL. CDR3 length: 14 residues.

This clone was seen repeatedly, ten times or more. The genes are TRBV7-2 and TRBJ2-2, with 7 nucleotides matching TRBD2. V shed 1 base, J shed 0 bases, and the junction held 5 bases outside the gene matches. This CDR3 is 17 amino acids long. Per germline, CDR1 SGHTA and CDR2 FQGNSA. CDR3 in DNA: TGTGCCAGCAGCTTAGTATCCGGGACTACGAACACCGGGGAGCTGTTTTTT. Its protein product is CASSLVSGTTNTGELFF.

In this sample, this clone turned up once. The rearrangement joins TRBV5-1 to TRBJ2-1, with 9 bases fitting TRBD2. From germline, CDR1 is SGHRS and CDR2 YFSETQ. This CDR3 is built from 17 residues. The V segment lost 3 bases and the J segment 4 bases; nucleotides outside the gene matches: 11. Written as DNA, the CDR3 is TGCGCCAGCAGCTCCATAACGGGACTAGCCGATTACAATGAGCAGTTCTTC. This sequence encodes CASSSITGLADYNEQFF.

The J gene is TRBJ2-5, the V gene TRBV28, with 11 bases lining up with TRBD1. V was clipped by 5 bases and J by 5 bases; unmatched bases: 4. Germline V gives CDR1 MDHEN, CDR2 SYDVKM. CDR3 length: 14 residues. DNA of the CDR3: TGTGCCAGCAGTCGGACAGGGGGCAGGGAGACCCAGTACTTC. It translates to CASSRTGGRETQYF.

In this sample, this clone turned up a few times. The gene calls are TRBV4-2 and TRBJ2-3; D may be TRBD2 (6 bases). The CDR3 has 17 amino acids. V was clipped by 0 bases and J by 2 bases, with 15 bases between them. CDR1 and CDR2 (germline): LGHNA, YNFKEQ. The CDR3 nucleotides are TGTGCCAGCAGCCAAGACCGGAGGGCCGTGGCCACAGATACGCAGTATTTT. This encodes CASSQDRRAVATDTQYF.

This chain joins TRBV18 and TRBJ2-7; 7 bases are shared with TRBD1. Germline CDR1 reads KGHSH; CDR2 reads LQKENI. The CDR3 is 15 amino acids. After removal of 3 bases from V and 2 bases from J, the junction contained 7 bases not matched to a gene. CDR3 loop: CASSPPEGAAYEQYF. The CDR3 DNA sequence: TGTGCCAGCTCACCGCCCGAGGGGGCGGCCTACGAGCAGTACTTC.

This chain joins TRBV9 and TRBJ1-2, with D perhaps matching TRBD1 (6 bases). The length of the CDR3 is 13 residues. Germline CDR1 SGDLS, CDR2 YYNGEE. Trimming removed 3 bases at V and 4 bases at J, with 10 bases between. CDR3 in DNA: TGTGCCAGCAGCGGTCAGGGGTTCTATGGCTACACCTTC. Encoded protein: CASSGQGFYGYTF.

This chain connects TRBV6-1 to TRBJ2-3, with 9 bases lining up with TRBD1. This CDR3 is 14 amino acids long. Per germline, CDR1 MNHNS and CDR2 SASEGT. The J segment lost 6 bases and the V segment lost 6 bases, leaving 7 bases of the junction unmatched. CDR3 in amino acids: CASSEQGATDTQYF. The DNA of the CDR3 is TGTGCCAGCAGCGAACAGGGGGCGACGGATACGCAGTATTTT.

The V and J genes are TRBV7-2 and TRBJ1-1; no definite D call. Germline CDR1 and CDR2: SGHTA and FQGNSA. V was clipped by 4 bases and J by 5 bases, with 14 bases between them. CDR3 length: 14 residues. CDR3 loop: CASSSHMGDTEAFF. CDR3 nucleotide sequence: TGTGCCAGCAGCTCCCATATGGGAGATACTGAAGCTTTCTTT.

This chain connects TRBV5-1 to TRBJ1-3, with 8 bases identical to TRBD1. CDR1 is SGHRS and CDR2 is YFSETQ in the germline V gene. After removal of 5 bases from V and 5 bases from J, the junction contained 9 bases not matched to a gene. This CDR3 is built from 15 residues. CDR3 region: CASSWAGTGRNTIYF. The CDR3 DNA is TGCGCCAGCAGTTGGGCCGGGACAGGAAGAAACACCATATATTTT.